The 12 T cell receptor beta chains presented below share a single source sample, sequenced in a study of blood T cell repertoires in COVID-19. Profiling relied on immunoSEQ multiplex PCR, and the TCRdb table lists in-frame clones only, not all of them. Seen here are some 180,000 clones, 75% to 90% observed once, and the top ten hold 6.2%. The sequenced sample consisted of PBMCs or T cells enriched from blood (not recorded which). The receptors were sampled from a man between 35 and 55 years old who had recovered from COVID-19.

Written as DNA, the CDR3 is TGCGCCAGCAGTCCGGGGGTGCTAGCCGAGCAGTACTTC. The encoded protein is CASSPGVLAEQYF. The chain carries TRBV10-1 and TRBJ2-7, with D possibly TRBD2 on 6 matching bases. The CDR3 loop spans 13 amino acids. Trimming stripped 5 bases from V and 6 bases from J, with 14 bases between. CDR1 is WNHNN, CDR2 SYGVQD, per germline (reference sequence).

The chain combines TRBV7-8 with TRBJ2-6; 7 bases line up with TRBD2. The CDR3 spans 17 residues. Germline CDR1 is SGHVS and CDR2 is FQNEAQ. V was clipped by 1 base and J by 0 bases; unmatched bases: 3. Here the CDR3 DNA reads TGTGCCAGCAGCTTAGGGGGAGGGTTCTCTGGGGCCAACGTCCTGACTTTC. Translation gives CASSLGGGFSGANVLTF.

CDR3 sequence (DNA): TGTGCCAGCAGCTTTGAGACAGGGGGCTGGAATGAGCAGTTCTTC. The encoded protein is CASSFETGGWNEQFF. The V and J genes are TRBV7-3 and TRBJ2-1; 10 bases fit TRBD1. Germline V gene data show CDR1 as SGHTA and CDR2 as FQGTGA. The CDR3 extends over 15 amino acids. Unmatched junction bases numbered 6, after V lost 3 bases and J lost 7 bases.

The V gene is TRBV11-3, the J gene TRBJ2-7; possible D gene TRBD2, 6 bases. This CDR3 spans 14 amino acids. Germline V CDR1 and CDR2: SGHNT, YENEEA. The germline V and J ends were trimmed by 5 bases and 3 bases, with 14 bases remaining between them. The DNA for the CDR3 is TGTGCCAGCAGCCCGGGACGGACTAACTACGAGCAGTACTTC. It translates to CASSPGRTNYEQYF.

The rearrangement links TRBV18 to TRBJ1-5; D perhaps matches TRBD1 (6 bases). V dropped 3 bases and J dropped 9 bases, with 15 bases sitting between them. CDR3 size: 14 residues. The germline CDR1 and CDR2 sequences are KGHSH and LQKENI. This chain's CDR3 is CASSPGQGQLPQHF. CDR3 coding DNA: TGTGCCAGCTCACCGGGCCAAGGACAGTTGCCCCAGCATTTT.

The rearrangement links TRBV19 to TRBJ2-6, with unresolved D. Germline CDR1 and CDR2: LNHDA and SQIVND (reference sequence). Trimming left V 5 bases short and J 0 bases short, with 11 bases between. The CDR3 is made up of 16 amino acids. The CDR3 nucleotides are TGTGCCAGTAGTCCCTCAGGTTACTCTGGGGCCAACGTCCTGACTTTC. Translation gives CASSPSGYSGANVLTF.

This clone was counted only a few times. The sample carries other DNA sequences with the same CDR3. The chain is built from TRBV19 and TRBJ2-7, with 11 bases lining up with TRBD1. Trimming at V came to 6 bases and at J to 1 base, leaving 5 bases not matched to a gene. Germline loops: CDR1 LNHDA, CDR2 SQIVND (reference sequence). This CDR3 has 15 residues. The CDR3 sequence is CASSPGQGGSYEQYF. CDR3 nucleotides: TGTGCCAGTAGCCCGGGACAGGGGGGTTCCTACGAGCAGTACTTC. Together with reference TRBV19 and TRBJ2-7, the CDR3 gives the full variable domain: DGGITQSPKYLFRKEGQNVTLSCEQNLNHDAMYWYRQDPGQGLRLIYYSQIVNDFQKGDIAEGYSVSREKKESFPLTVTSAQKNPTAFYLCASSPGQGGSYEQYFGPGTRLTVT.

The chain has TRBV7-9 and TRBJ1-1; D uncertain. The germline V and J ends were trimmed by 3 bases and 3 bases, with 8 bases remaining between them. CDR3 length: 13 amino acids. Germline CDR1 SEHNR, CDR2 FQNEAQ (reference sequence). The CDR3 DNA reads TGTGCCAGCAGCTTTGACGGAGACACTGAAGCTTTCTTT. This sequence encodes CASSFDGDTEAFF.

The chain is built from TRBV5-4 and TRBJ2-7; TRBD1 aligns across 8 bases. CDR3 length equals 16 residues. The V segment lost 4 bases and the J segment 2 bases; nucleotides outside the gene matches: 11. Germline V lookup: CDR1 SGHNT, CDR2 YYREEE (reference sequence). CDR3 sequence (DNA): TGTGCCAGCAGCGTTTCCCGGGGGACAGGAGCCTACGAGCAGTACTTC. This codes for CASSVSRGTGAYEQYF.

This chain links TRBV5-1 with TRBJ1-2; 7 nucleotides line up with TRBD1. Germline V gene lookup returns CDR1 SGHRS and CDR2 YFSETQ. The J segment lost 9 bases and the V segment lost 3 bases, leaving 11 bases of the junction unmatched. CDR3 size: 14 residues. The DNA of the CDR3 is TGCGCCAGCAGCTCCGGGACAGAGCCTCTTCGCTACACCTTC. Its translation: CASSSGTEPLRYTF. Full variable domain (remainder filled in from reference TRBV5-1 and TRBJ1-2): KAGVTQTPRYLIKTRGQQVTLSCSPISGHRSVSWYQQTPGQGLQFLFEYFSETQRNKGNFPGRFSGRQFSNSRSEMNVSTLELGDSALYLCASSSGTEPLRYTFGSGTRLTVV.

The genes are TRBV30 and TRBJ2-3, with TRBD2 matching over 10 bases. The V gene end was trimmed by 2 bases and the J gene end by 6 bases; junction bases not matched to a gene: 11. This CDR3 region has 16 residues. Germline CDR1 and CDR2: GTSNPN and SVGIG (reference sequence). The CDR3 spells CAWSLSLAGSGDTQYF. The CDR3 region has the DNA TGTGCCTGGAGTCTTTCACTAGCGGGGTCCGGGGATACGCAGTATTTT.

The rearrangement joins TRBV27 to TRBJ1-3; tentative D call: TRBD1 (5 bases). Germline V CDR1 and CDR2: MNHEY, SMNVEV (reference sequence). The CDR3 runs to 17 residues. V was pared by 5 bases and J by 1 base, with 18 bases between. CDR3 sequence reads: CASSPGVTLLSGNTIYF. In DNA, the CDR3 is TGTGCCAGCAGTCCGGGGGTGACACTCCTTTCTGGAAACACCATATATTTT.